The 21 T cell receptor beta chains below were found in one sample sequenced in a study of blood T cell repertoires in COVID-19. Some clones are missing from TCRdb's copy, which holds only in-frame ones; the method was immunoSEQ multiplex PCR. The data show under 400,000 clones, around 90% seen once. Sequencing was carried out using peripheral blood. Receptor source: a man between 18 and 29 years old with active or convalescent COVID-19.

This sequence joins TRBV28 and TRBJ2-2; D not resolved. Germline V gives CDR1 MDHEN, CDR2 SYDVKM. The V end was cut by 2 bases, the J end by 3 bases, with 7 bases between. CDR3 length: 14 amino acids. In DNA form, the CDR3 reads TGTGCCAGCAGTTTAGTCGGAGACACCGGGGAGCTGTTTTTT. Its protein is CASSLVGDTGELFF.

This sequence joins TRBV3-1 (or the pseudogene TRBV3-2) and TRBJ2-5, with 10 bases fitting TRBD2. CDR1 LGHDT and CDR2 YNNKEL come from the germline V gene (reference sequence). The CDR3 is 15 residues long. Trimming took 6 bases from V and 3 from J; bases not matched to a gene: 7. CDR3 DNA: TGTGCCAGCAGGCCCGGGACTAGCGCAAAAGAGACCCAGTACTTC. This gives the protein CASRPGTSAKETQYF.

The rearrangement uses TRBV28 and TRBJ1-4; D not resolved. CDR1 MDHEN and CDR2 SYDVKM come from the germline V gene. Trimming took off 5 bases at V and 7 bases at J, with 11 bases between the two ends. The CDR3 totals 13 residues. The DNA of the CDR3 is TGTGCCAGCAGTCGGGTGATTCTTGAAAAACTGTTTTTT. It specifies CASSRVILEKLFF.

V usage is TRBV7-9 and J usage is TRBJ1-1, with D unclear. The CDR3 length is 12 residues. V shed 5 bases and J shed 5 bases, with 9 bases lying between them. CDR1 is SEHNR, CDR2 FQNEAQ, per germline (reference sequence). CDR3 sequence: CASSPTETEAFF. The CDR3 coding sequence is TGTGCCAGCAGCCCGACTGAGACTGAAGCTTTCTTT.

The J gene is TRBJ1-5, the V gene TRBV14; TRBD1 is a possible D gene (5 bases). Trimming removed 3 bases from V and 2 bases from J, with 11 bases in between. The CDR3 contains 15 residues. Germline assignment: CDR1 SGHDN and CDR2 FVKESK. CDR3 sequence: CASSQSGGGNQPQHF. The CDR3 bases are TGTGCCAGCAGCCAGTCCGGGGGAGGCAATCAGCCCCAGCATTTT. Full variable domain (missing parts from reference TRBV14 and TRBJ1-5): EAGVTQFPSHSVIEKGQTVTLRCDPISGHDNLYWYRRVMGKEIKFLLHFVKESKQDESGMPNNRFLAERTGGTYSTLKVQPAELEDSGVYFCASSQSGGGNQPQHFGDGTRLSIL.

This clone has only a few counts. The V gene is TRBV25-1, the J gene TRBJ1-6, with unresolved D. In germline, CDR1 is MGHDK, CDR2 SYGVNS. Trimming removed 7 bases at V and 3 bases at J, with 10 bases between. The CDR3 loop spans 14 amino acids. CDR3 sequence reads: CASIGVGYNSPLHF. In DNA form, the CDR3 reads TGTGCCAGCATCGGGGTGGGCTATAATTCACCCCTCCACTTT. The whole variable domain, filled in from reference TRBV25-1 and TRBJ1-6, reads EADIYQTPRYLVIGTGKKITLECSQTMGHDKMYWYQQDPGMELHLIHYSYGVNSTEKGDLSSESTVSRIRTEHFPLTLESARPSHTSQYLCASIGVGYNSPLHFGNGTRLTVT.

The V call is TRBV3-1 (or the pseudogene TRBV3-2), the J call TRBJ1-2, with D possibly TRBD1 on 5 matching bases. V shed 4 bases and J shed 5 bases, with 17 bases lying between them. CDR3 length: 15 amino acids. CDR1 LGHDT and CDR2 YNNKEL come from the germline V gene (reference sequence). The DNA of the CDR3 is TGTGCCAGCAGCCTAACCTCAGTGGGGGGGTATGGCTACACCTTC. It specifies CASSLTSVGGYGYTF.

Comment on this clone: The sample has other DNA sequences that encode this CDR3 too. This sequence joins TRBV27 and TRBJ2-7, with D unresolved. The V end was cut by 5 bases, the J end by 3 bases, with 11 bases between. The length of the CDR3 is 13 residues. Germline V CDR1 and CDR2: MNHEY, SMNVEV (reference sequence). CDR3 sequence reads: CASSPTPFYEQYF. The DNA for the CDR3 is TGTGCCAGCAGTCCCACTCCATTCTACGAGCAGTACTTC.

The gene calls are TRBV6-5 and TRBJ2-3; D perhaps matches TRBD2 (5 bases). Germline loops: CDR1 MNHEY, CDR2 SVGAGI. Trimming pared 4 bases from V and 3 bases from J, leaving 11 bases between. The CDR3 has 14 amino acids. CDR3 sequence (DNA): TGTGCCAGCAGTTTGTGGGGAGTAACAGATACGCAGTATTTT. Translation gives CASSLWGVTDTQYF.

The chain employs TRBV7-2 and TRBJ1-3; tentatively, D is TRBD1 (5 bases). CDR1 and CDR2 from the germline V gene are SGHTA and FQGNSA. The CDR3 runs 15 residues. V was clipped by 8 bases and J by 0 bases, with 14 bases between them. CDR3 nucleotides: TGTGCCAGCGGGAGGGGTTCACCCTCTGGAAACACCATATATTTT. It encodes CASGRGSPSGNTIYF.

This clone came up once. This chain connects TRBV28 to TRBJ1-6; 8 bases are shared with TRBD1. CDR3 length: 15 amino acids. Trimming cost V 10 bases and J 0 bases; bases outside gene matches: 5. Germline V gene sequence: CDR1 MDHEN, CDR2 SYDVKM. CDR3 protein: CAIRQGSSYNSPLHF. Written as DNA, the CDR3 is TGTGCCATACGACAGGGGAGCTCCTATAATTCACCCCTCCACTTT.

This clone was seen more than once but under ten times. The genes are TRBV2 and TRBJ2-2; 7 bases agree with TRBD1. Trimming cost V 7 bases and J 3 bases; bases outside gene matches: 8. CDR1 and CDR2 (germline): SNHLY, FYNNEI. This CDR3 region has 15 residues. The CDR3 DNA is TGTGCCAGCACCGTGACAGGGACGGACACCGGGGAGCTGTTTTTT. It translates to CASTVTGTDTGELFF.

The chain has TRBV11-2 and TRBJ1-6; unclear D gene. CDR1 and CDR2 from the germline V gene are SGHAT and FQNNGV. The germline V and J ends were trimmed by 0 bases and 6 bases, with 12 bases remaining between them. The CDR3 contains 16 residues. The CDR3 nucleotides read TGTGCCAGCAGCTTAGATGCGTGGCGGCTTAATTCACCCCTCCACTTT. This sequence encodes CASSLDAWRLNSPLHF.

This chain joins TRBV9 and TRBJ2-3; D remains ambiguous. CDR3 length: 14 residues. Per germline, CDR1 SGDLS and CDR2 YYNGEE. V gave up 2 bases and J gave up 0 bases, with 7 bases separating them. This CDR3 is CASSVSSSTDTQYF. The CDR3 nucleotides read TGTGCCAGCAGCGTGTCCTCTAGCACAGATACGCAGTATTTT.

The V gene is TRBV18, the J gene TRBJ1-1, with 11 bases that match TRBD1. The CDR3 has 13 residues. V lost 5 bases to trimming and J lost 6 bases; unmatched junction nucleotides: 2. Germline V CDR1 and CDR2: KGHSH, LQKENI. The CDR3 DNA sequence: TGTGCCAGCTCATGGGGACAGGGGGCTGAAGCTTTCTTT. Amino acids: CASSWGQGAEAFF. The variable domain in full, completed from reference TRBV18 and TRBJ1-1, reads NAGVMQNPRHLVRRRGQEARLRCSPMKGHSHVYWYRQLPEEGLKFMVYLQKENIIDESGMPKERFSAEFPKEGPSILRIQQVVRGDSAAYFCASSWGQGAEAFFGQGTRLTVV.

The J gene is TRBJ2-1, the V gene TRBV19, with a tentative D call TRBD2 (5 bases). The CDR3 has 16 residues. The germline gives CDR1 LNHDA, CDR2 SQIVND (reference sequence). The V end was cut by 6 bases, the J end by 0 bases, with 15 bases between. The CDR3 protein is CASSLGSGGSYNEQFF. The CDR3 DNA follows: TGTGCCAGTAGCTTGGGGTCCGGAGGCTCCTACAATGAGCAGTTCTTC. Looking up the rest from reference TRBV19 and TRBJ2-1 gives the full variable domain: DGGITQSPKYLFRKEGQNVTLSCEQNLNHDAMYWYRQDPGQGLRLIYYSQIVNDFQKGDIAEGYSVSREKKESFPLTVTSAQKNPTAFYLCASSLGSGGSYNEQFFGPGTRLTVL.

The chain joins TRBV24-1 to TRBJ1-5; D is unclear. Germline V gene data show CDR1 as KGHDR and CDR2 as SFDVKD. The CDR3 loop spans 13 amino acids. The V and J ends lost 1 base and 4 bases respectively, with 4 bases between them. The CDR3 is CATSDFGNQPQHF. CDR3 nucleotides: TGTGCCACCAGTGATTTCGGGAATCAGCCCCAGCATTTT.

The gene calls are TRBV20-1 and TRBJ2-7; no reliable D call. Trimming left V 5 bases short and J 4 bases short, with 3 bases between. CDR1 DFQATT and CDR2 SNEGSKA come from the germline V gene (reference sequence). The CDR3 totals 9 residues. CDR3 sequence reads: CSASYEQYF. The CDR3 DNA follows: TGCAGTGCTTCTTACGAGCAGTACTTC.

The gene calls are TRBV18 and TRBJ1-2; D possibly corresponds to TRBD1 (5 bases). Germline V gene lookup returns CDR1 KGHSH and CDR2 LQKENI. This CDR3 comprises 15 residues. Trimming stripped 2 bases from V and 0 bases from J, with 10 bases between. In nucleotides, the CDR3 is TGTGCCAGCTCACCAGGGGGGTCACCTAACTATGGCTACACCTTC. This codes for CASSPGGSPNYGYTF.

The gene calls are TRBV19 and TRBJ2-7; 10 nucleotides align to TRBD1. CDR3 size: 16 residues. With V trimmed by 6 bases and J by 0 bases, 8 bases remained unmatched. CDR1 is LNHDA and CDR2 is SQIVND in the germline V gene (reference sequence). CDR3 amino acids: CASSKTGGTSSYEQYF. The DNA of the CDR3 is TGTGCCAGTAGCAAGACAGGGGGCACAAGCTCCTACGAGCAGTACTTC.

This chain links TRBV29-1 with TRBJ1-2; 10 nucleotides match TRBD1. Germline lookup yields CDR1 SQVTM and CDR2 ANQGSEA. The junction had 4 bases not matched to a gene; V was cut back by 3 bases and J by 3 bases. The CDR3 length is 14 residues. CDR3 coding DNA: TGCAGCGTTGAGACGACAGGGGGCGACTATGGCTACACCTTC. This encodes CSVETTGGDYGYTF.